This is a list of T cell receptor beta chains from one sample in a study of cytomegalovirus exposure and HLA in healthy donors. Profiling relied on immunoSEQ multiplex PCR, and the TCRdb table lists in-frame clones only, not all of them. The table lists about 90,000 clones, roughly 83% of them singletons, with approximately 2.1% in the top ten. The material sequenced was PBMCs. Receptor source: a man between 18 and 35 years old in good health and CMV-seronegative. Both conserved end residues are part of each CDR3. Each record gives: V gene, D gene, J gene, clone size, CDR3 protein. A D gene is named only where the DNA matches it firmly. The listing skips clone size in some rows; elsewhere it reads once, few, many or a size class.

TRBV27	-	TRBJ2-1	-	CASSLAQSYNEQFF
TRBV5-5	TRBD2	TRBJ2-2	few	CASSPPLAGAGGELFF
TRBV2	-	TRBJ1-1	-	CASSEAAGFSEAFF
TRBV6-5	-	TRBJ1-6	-	CASSPRLGGASPLHF
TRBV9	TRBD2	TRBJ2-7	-	CASSGGGRGEQYF
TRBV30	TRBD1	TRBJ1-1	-	CAWSPGQGKNTEAFF
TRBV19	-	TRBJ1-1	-	CASGTQVNTEAFF
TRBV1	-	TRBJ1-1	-	CTSSLPGGNPNTEAFF
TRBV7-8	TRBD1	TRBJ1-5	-	CASSLDSGGTQPQHF
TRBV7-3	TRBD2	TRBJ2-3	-	CASSFVRAGALRDTQYF
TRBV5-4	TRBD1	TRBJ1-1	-	CASSLRQGDTEAFF
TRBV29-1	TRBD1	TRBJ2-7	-	CSVEVGTGGQKPYEQYF
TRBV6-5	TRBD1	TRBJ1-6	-	CASSYFGQVNSPLHF
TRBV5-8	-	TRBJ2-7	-	CASSLGLGAYEQYF
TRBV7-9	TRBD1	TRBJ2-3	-	CASSENRGGRTDTQYF
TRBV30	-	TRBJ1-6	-	CAWSAGRGAQGSPLHF
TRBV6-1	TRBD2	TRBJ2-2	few	CASSELAGGAGELFF
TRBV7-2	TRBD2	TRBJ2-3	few	CASSLTSGRGTDTQYF
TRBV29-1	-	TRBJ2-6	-	CSVEASSGANVLTF
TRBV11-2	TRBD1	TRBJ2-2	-	CASISGQVGELFF
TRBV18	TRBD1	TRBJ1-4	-	CASSLGDRGRSEKLFF
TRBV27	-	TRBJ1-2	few	CASSLDSKDGYTF